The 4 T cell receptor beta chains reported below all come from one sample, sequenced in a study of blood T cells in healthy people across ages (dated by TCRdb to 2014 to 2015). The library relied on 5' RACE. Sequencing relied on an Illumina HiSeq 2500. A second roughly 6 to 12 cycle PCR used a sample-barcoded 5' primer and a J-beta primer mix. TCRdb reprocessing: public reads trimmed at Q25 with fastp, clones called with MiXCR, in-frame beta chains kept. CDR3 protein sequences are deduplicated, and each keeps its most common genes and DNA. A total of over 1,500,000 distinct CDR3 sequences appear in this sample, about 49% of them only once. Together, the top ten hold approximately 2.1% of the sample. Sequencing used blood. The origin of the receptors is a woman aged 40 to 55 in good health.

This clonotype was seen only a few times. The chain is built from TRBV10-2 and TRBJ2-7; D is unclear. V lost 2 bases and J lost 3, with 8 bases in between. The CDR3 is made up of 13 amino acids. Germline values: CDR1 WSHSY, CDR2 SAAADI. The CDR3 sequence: CASSEPVNYEQYF. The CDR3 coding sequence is TGCGCCAGCAGTGAGCCTGTTAACTACGAGCAGTACTTC.

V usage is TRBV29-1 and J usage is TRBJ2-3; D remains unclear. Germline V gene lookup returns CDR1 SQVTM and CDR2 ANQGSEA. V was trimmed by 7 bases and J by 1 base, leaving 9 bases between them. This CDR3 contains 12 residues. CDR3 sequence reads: CSAPARTDTQYF. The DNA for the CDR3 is TGCAGCGCCCCCGCCCGCACAGATACGCAGTATTTT.

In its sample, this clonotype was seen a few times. The CDR3 DNA follows: TGTGCCAGCAGCTCCCGGACTAGCGAGGCCTACGAGCAGTACTTC. It encodes CASSSRTSEAYEQYF. The chain employs TRBV7-2 and TRBJ2-7; 9 positions agree with TRBD2. V lost 4 bases, J lost 2 bases, and 6 bases stayed unmatched. The CDR3 runs 15 residues. Per germline, CDR1 SGHTA and CDR2 FQGNSA. Full variable domain (outside the CDR3, taken from reference TRBV7-2 and TRBJ2-7): GAGVSQSPSNKVTEKGKDVELRCDPISGHTALYWYRQSLGQGLEFLIYFQGNSAPDKSGLPSDRFSAERTGGSVSTLTIQRTQQEDSAVYLCASSSRTSEAYEQYFGPGTRLTVT.

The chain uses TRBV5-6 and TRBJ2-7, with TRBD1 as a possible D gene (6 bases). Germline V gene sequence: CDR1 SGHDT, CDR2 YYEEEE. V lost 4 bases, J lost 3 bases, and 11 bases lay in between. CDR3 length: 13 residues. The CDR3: CASSLDSHYEQYF. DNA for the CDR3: TGTGCCAGCAGCCTGGACAGCCACTACGAGCAGTACTTC.